Below are 8 T cell receptor beta chains sequenced from a single sample in a study of graft-versus-host responses after intestinal transplantation. These TCRs' antigens remain unknown. Measured with immunoSEQ multiplex PCR; TCRdb has only the in-frame clones, and not every one. This table holds tens of thousands of clones, approximately 94% found once. The sequencing here drew on unstimulated CD8+ T cells sorted from spleen or lymph node cells, taken before intestinal transplant. These receptors were collected from a human donor who received an intestinal transplant.

V usage is TRBV4-1 and J usage is TRBJ1-3; D is undetermined. V was clipped by 0 bases and J by 0 bases, with 9 bases between them. This CDR3 has 16 residues. Per the germline V gene, CDR1 is MGHRA and CDR2 is YSYEKL. As DNA, the CDR3 is TGCGCCAGCAGCCAAGAGACATTCTCCTCTGGAAACACCATATATTTT. Its protein is CASSQETFSSGNTIYF.

The V and J genes are TRBV5-4 and TRBJ2-7; 9 bases fit TRBD1. The CDR3 runs to 14 residues. J was trimmed by 6 bases and V by 6 bases; bases with no gene match: 10. Germline loops: CDR1 SGHNT, CDR2 YYREEE (reference sequence). As DNA, the CDR3 is TGTGCCAGCACCCCGGACAGGGGTGCTGCCGAGCAGTACTTC. Translating gives CASTPDRGAAEQYF.

The CDR3 bases are TGTGCCAGCAGTCCCGGGACTAGCGAGCATTACGAGCAGTACTTC. Its translation: CASSPGTSEHYEQYF. This chain uses TRBV13 with TRBJ2-5; 10 bases are shared with TRBD2. Judging by the DNA end, TRBJ2-7 fits better; the J call may be wrong. The CDR3 runs 15 residues. Per germline, CDR1 PRHDT and CDR2 FYEKMQ (reference sequence).

The V gene is TRBV5-5, the J gene TRBJ2-2; D remains unclear. V was clipped by 0 bases and J by 4 bases, with 7 bases between them. The CDR3 sequence is 14 residues long. The germline gives CDR1 SGHKS, CDR2 YYEKEE (reference sequence). The CDR3 nucleotides are TGTGCCAGCAGCTTGGTTGGGGTCACCGGGGAGCTGTTTTTT. It specifies CASSLVGVTGELFF.

The chain joins TRBV27 to TRBJ1-1, with 11 nucleotides matching TRBD1. There are 17 residues in the CDR3. The ends lost 0 bases at V and 4 bases at J; junction bases unmatched: 7. The germline V gene encodes CDR1 MNHEY and CDR2 SMNVEV (reference sequence). Here the CDR3 reads CASSLSRTGGAGTEAFF. The CDR3 DNA reads as TGTGCCAGCAGTTTATCTCGGACAGGGGGCGCGGGCACTGAAGCTTTCTTT.

This clone was picked up one time. The chain joins TRBV19 to TRBJ1-2, with 8 nucleotides matching TRBD1. The J segment lost 2 bases and the V segment lost 3 bases, leaving 11 bases of the junction unmatched. From germline, CDR1 is LNHDA and CDR2 SQIVND (reference sequence). CDR3 length: 17 residues. The DNA of the CDR3 is TGTGCCAGTAGTATCGCTGTAAGACAGGGGCAAAACTATGGCTACACCTTC. It is translated as CASSIAVRQGQNYGYTF.

CDR3 sequence (DNA): TGTGCCACCTTTACAGGGTATACGCAGTATTTT. Translating it yields CATFTGYTQYF. The chain links TRBV19 to TRBJ2-3; D might be TRBD1 (6 bases). Germline V gene data show CDR1 as LNHDA and CDR2 as SQIVND (reference sequence). With 10 bases removed from V and 7 bases from J, the gap between germline ends came to 12 bases. The CDR3 has 11 amino acids.

The CDR3 is CASSLLQGENQPQHF. DNA of the CDR3: TGTGCCAGCAGTTTACTACAGGGGGAGAATCAGCCCCAGCATTTT. V is TRBV28 and J is TRBJ1-5; 8 bases are a match to TRBD1. V lost 2 bases, J lost 4 bases, and 4 bases stayed unmatched. The CDR3 is 15 amino acids. Germline values: CDR1 MDHEN, CDR2 SYDVKM.